The subject of this entry is one T cell receptor (beta chain). What it recognizes is unknown. Included were adult ileal or ileocolonic Crohn's patients indicated for ileocolonic resection. Generated by immunoSEQ multiplex PCR, the TCRdb table keeps only in-frame clones and is missing some. Of approximately 5,500 clones in the sample, about 85% were seen once. The data are from a study of T cell repertoires in ileal Crohn's disease. At the level of the study: Patients had a median approximately 7.3-year disease duration, and about 36% were active smokers. Findings and limits, study-wide: Every patient over 26.8% clonality showed endoscopic recurrence.

The clonotype comes from an adult with Crohn's disease. Source material: ileal tissue.

The DNA for the CDR3 is TGTGCCAGCAGCTTGGCCACCGGACACCAGAACACTGAAGCTTTCTTT. Translation gives CASSLATGHQNTEAFF. This sequence joins TRBV7-9 and TRBJ1-1, with D maybe TRBD1 (5 bases). Trimming removed 3 bases at V and 1 base at J, with 15 bases between. There are 16 residues in the CDR3. Germline CDR1 is SEHNR and CDR2 is FQNEAQ (reference sequence).